This TCR beta chain appears in the sequencing data of a study of T cell responses to AZD1222 COVID-19 vaccine. Turning to the study itself: Combined were second doses at about 4 or about 12 weeks.

Overall study findings and caveats: Females outnumbered males among donors, who were mostly white British; clonal diversity was possibly underestimated.

In the case of this clone: The antigen is not known.

Using immunoSEQ multiplex PCR, the repertoire was profiled, and TCRdb retains in-frame clones only, with some absent. This table holds roughly 170,000 clones, around 87% found once. Sequenced here: peripheral blood, sampled on day 0 of AZD1222 vaccination. The TCR comes from an adult in good health.

CDR3 nucleotides: TGTGCCAGCAGTGAAGAGAACAGGCGGACCGGGGAGCTGTTTTTT. Translated: CASSEENRRTGELFF. The chain combines TRBV6-1 with TRBJ2-2; perhaps TRBD1 as D (5 bases). Trimming took 1 base from V and 5 from J, leaving 11 bases between them. The CDR3 sequence is 15 residues long. Per germline, CDR1 MNHNS and CDR2 SASEGT.